This T cell receptor beta chain was obtained from a study of cytomegalovirus exposure and HLA in healthy donors. Across the study: From HLA-typed donors, an early data release held tens of millions of unique TCRs. Findings and limits, study-wide: It was only CMV serostatus that was available as immune exposure information.

From germline, CDR1 is SEHNR and CDR2 FQNEAQ (reference sequence). This CDR3 comprises 15 residues. With 60 Vbeta and 13 Jbeta primers, the PCR was carried out. TCRdb keeps only in-frame clones here, not all; method: immunoSEQ multiplex PCR. The sample has 57,000 or so clones, approximately 63% seen once; the top ten hold 15% to 20%. In the case of this clone: Its antigen is still unknown. A junction end diverges from the germline sequence, so it may reflect a read error.

The V and J genes are TRBV7-9 and TRBJ1-4; 8 bases line up with TRBD1. The sequence derives from a woman aged 60-75 years in good health and CMV-seropositive. Sequencing input: PBMCs. CDR3 loop: CSSSLVTGENEKLFF. The CDR3 region has the DNA TGTTCCAGCAGCTTAGTGACAGGGGAAAATGAAAAACTGTTTTTT. The complete variable domain, with remaining parts taken from reference TRBV7-9 and TRBJ1-4, reads DTGVSQNPRHKITKRGQNVTFRCDPISEHNRLYWYRQTLGQGPEFLTYFQNEAQLEKSRLLSDRFSAERPKGSFSTLEIQRTEQGDSAMYLCSSSLVTGENEKLFFGSGTQLSVL.